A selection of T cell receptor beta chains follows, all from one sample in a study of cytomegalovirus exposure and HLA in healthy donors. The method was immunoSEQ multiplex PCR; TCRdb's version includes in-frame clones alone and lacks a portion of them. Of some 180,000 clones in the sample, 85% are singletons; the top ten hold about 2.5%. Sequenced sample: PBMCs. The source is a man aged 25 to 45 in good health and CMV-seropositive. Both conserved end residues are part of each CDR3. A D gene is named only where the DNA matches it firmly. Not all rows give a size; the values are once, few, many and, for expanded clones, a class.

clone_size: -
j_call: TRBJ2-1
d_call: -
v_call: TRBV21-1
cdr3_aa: CATENSTSGAYNEQFF
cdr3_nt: TGTGCCACCGAAAATTCGACTAGCGGGGCATACAATGAGCAGTTCTTC

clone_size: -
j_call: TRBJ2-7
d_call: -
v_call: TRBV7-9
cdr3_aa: CASSLDTREQYF
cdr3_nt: TGTGCCAGCAGCTTAGACACGAGGGAGCAGTACTTC

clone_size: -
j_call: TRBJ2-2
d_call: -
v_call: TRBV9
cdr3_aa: CASSVVSSGELFF
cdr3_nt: TGTGCCAGCAGCGTAGTGAGTAGCGGGGAGCTGTTTTTT

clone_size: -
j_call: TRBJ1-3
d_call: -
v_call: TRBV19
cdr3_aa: CASSTGLNSGNTIYF
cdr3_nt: TGTGCCAGTAGTACAGGACTGAACTCTGGAAACACCATATATTTT

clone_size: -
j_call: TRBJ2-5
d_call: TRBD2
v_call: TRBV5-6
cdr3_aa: CASSLESTSGSGETQYF
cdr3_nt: TGTGCCAGCAGCTTGGAATCGACTAGCGGGAGCGGTGAGACCCAGTACTTC

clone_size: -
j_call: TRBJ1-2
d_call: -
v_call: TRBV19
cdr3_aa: CASRGQGGNYGYTF
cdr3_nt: TGTGCCAGTAGGGGGCAGGGTGGGAACTATGGCTACACCTTC

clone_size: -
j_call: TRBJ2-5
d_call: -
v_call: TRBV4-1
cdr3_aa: CASSLPWAETQYF
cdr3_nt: TGCGCCAGCAGCCTCCCATGGGCAGAGACCCAGTACTTC

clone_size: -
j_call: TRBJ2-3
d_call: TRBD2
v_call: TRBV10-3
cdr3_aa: CAISGLAETTDTQYF
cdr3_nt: TGTGCCATCAGTGGACTAGCGGAGACCACAGATACGCAGTATTTT

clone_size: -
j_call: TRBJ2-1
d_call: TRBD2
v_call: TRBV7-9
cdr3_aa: CASNSIAGGASSYNEQFF
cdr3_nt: TGTGCCAGCAACTCTATAGCGGGAGGGGCTTCCTCCTACAATGAGCAGTTCTTC

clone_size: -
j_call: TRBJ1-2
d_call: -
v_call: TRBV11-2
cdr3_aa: CASSLDGNYGYTF
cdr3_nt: TGTGCCAGCAGCTTAGACGGGAATTATGGCTACACCTTC

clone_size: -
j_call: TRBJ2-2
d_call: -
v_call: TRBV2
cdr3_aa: CASNLDGGGPGRGLFF
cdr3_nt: TGTGCCAGCAATCTTGACGGCGGGGGCCCGGGACGGGGGCTGTTTTTT

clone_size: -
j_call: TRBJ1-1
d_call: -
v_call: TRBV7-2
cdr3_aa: CAIRGGVGTEAFF
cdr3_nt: TGTGCCATAAGGGGGGGGGTGGGCACTGAAGCTTTCTTT

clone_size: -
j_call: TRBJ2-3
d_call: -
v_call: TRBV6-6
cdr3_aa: CASRREESQDTQYF
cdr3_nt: TGTGCCAGCAGGCGAGAGGAGAGTCAAGATACGCAGTATTTT

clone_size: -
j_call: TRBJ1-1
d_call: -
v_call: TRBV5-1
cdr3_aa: CASSPSGGNTEAFF
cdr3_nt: TGCGCCAGCAGCCCCTCCGGGGGGAACACTGAAGCTTTCTTT

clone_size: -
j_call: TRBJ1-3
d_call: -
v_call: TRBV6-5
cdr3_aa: CASSYSGSRGNTIYF
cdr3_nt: TGTGCCAGCAGTTACTCCGGGTCCCGTGGAAACACCATATATTTT

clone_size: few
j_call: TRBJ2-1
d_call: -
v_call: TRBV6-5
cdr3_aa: CASSYQDSYNEQFF
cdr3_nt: TGTGCCAGCAGTTACCAGGACAGTTACAATGAGCAGTTCTTC

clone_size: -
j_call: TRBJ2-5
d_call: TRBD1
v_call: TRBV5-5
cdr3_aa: CASSWYGTAPETQYF
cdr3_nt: TGTGCCAGCAGCTGGTACGGGACAGCCCCAGAGACCCAGTACTTC

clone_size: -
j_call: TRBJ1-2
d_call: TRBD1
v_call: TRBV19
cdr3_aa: CASSIAEDGTDDYGYTF
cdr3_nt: TGTGCCAGTAGTATAGCCGAGGATGGGACAGATGACTATGGCTACACCTTC

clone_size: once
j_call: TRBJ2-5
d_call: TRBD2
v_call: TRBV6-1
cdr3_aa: CASSKLAGTQETQYF
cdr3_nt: TGTGCCAGCAGTAAACTAGCGGGAACCCAAGAGACCCAGTACTTC

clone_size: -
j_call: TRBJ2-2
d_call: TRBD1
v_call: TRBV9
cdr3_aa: CASNTGQGGDLNTGELFF
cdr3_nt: TGTGCCAGCAACACAGGACAGGGGGGGGATCTAAACACCGGGGAGCTGTTTTTT

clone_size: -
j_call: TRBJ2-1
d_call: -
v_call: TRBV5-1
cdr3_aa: CASSLYRDSSGDEQFF
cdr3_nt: TGCGCCAGCAGCTTGTATCGGGACTCAAGTGGGGATGAGCAGTTCTTC

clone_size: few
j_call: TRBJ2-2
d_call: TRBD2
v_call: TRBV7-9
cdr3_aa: CSSSPRRLAGEHTGELFF
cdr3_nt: TGTTCCAGCAGCCCGAGGCGACTAGCGGGAGAACACACCGGGGAGCTGTTTTTT

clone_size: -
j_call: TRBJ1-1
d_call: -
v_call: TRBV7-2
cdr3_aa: CASSPQVGGGTEAFF
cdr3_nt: TGTGCCAGCAGCCCACAAGTCGGGGGGGGCACTGAAGCTTTCTTT

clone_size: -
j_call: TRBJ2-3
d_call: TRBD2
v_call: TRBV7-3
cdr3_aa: CASRATSGRTDTQYF
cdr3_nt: TGTGCCAGCAGGGCGACTAGCGGGAGAACAGATACGCAGTATTTT

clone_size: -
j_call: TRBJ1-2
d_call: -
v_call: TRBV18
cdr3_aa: CASSPETDSRVGGYTF
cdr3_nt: TGTGCCAGCTCACCAGAGACCGACAGTCGAGTAGGCGGCTACACCTTC

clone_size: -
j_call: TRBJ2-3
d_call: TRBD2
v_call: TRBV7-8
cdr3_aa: CASSLRGRITDTQYF
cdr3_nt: TGTGCCAGCAGCTTGCGCGGGAGGATCACAGATACGCAGTATTTT

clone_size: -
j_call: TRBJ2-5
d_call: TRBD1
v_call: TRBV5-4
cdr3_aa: CASSPGTANQETQYF
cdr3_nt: TGTGCCAGCAGCCCCGGGACAGCAAACCAAGAGACCCAGTACTTC

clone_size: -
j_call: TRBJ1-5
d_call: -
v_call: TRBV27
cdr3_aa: CASHPGTGLNQPQHF
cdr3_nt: TGTGCCAGCCATCCCGGAACAGGGTTAAATCAGCCCCAGCATTTT

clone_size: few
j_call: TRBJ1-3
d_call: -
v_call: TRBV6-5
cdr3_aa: CASSGWGGNTIYF
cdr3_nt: TGTGCCAGCAGTGGTTGGGGAGGCAACACCATATATTTT

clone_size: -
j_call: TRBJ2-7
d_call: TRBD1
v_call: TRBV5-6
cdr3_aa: CASSVRDRGYEQYF
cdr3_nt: TGTGCCAGCAGCGTCCGGGACAGGGGGTACGAGCAGTACTTC

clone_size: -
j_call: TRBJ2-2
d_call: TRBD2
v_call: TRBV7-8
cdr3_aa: CASSLETSGLLELFF
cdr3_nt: TGTGCCAGCAGCTTAGAGACTAGCGGGCTTCTAGAGCTGTTTTTT

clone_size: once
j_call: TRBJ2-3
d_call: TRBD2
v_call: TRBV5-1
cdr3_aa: CASSLSSGSSLNTQYF
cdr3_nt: TGCGCCAGCAGCTTATCCAGCGGGAGCTCACTAAATACGCAGTATTTT

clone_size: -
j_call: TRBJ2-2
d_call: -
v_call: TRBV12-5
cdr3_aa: CASGLVYGSGELFF
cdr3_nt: TGTGCTAGTGGTTTGGTATACGGGTCCGGGGAGCTGTTTTTT

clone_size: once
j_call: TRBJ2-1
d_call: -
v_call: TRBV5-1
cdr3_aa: CASSLDSPSNNEQFF
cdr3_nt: TGCGCCAGCAGCCTGGACTCCCCATCCAACAATGAGCAGTTCTTC

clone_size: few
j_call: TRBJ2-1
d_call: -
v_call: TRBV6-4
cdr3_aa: CASSDSGHNEQFF
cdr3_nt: TGTGCCAGCAGTGACTCGGGCCACAATGAGCAGTTCTTC